The 7 T cell receptor beta chains listed next were all sequenced from one sample in a study of blood T cell repertoires in COVID-19. Profiled with immunoSEQ multiplex PCR; TCRdb holds only in-frame clones, not every one. The sample includes roughly 390,000 clones, about 85% of them seen just once. The specimen sequenced was peripheral blood. These receptors originate from a woman between 18 and 29 years old with acute or convalescent COVID-19.

This clone was recorded only once. The J gene is TRBJ2-1, the V gene TRBV7-3; no firm D call. CDR1 SGHTA and CDR2 FQGTGA come from the germline V gene. V lost 3 bases and J 0 bases, leaving 9 bases between the germline ends. The CDR3 contains 15 residues. Here the CDR3 DNA reads TGTGCCAGCAGCTTTTCCCGGAGCTCCTACAATGAGCAGTTCTTC. Amino acids: CASSFSRSSYNEQFF.

This chain uses TRBV5-4 with TRBJ2-7; tentatively, D is TRBD2 (6 bases). The V gene lost 1 base and the J gene lost 1 base, with 9 bases spanning the gap. There are 14 residues in the CDR3. CDR1 is SGHNT and CDR2 is YYREEE in the germline V gene (reference sequence). For the CDR3, the DNA is TGTGCCAGCAGCTTGTCCGGGAGATCCTACGAGCAGTACTTC. Residues: CASSLSGRSYEQYF.

With regard to this clone: Other DNA sequences of this sample code for an identical CDR3. The chain links TRBV5-1 to TRBJ1-1; D not resolved. The V gene's germline CDR1 is SGHRS and CDR2 YFSETQ. V was trimmed by 3 bases and J by 0 bases, leaving 12 bases between them. The CDR3 runs to 15 residues. CDR3 nucleotides: TGCGCCAGCAGCTCCTCGGGTTCCATGAACACTGAAGCTTTCTTT. It codes for CASSSSGSMNTEAFF.

The gene calls are TRBV6-5 and TRBJ1-1; TRBD1 matches 9 bases. The V segment lost 3 bases and the J segment 7 bases; nucleotides outside the gene matches: 9. Germline assignment: CDR1 MNHEY and CDR2 SVGAGI. The CDR3 has 15 residues. The CDR3 sequence is CASSYRWTGEIEAFF. Written as DNA, the CDR3 is TGTGCCAGCAGTTATAGGTGGACAGGGGAAATTGAAGCTTTCTTT.

The chain couples TRBV9 to TRBJ2-2, with TRBD1 as a possible D gene (7 bases). The CDR3 sequence is 17 residues long. In germline, CDR1 is SGDLS, CDR2 YYNGEE. V was shortened by 3 bases and J by 0 bases, with 15 bases between the two germline ends. The CDR3 here is CASSGGDSYPNTGELFF. CDR3 nucleotide sequence: TGTGCCAGCAGCGGGGGGGACAGCTACCCGAACACCGGGGAGCTGTTTTTT.

This clone was counted only a few times. The gene calls are TRBV5-6 and TRBJ1-1; D remains ambiguous. V was shortened by 0 bases and J by 5 bases, with 2 bases between the two germline ends. The CDR3 runs to 11 residues. Germline V CDR1 and CDR2: SGHDT, YYEEEE. CDR3 amino acids: CASSLATEAFF. CDR3 coding DNA: TGTGCCAGCAGCTTGGCGACTGAAGCTTTCTTT.

The chain uses TRBV7-6 and TRBJ1-6; TRBD1 might be the D (5 bases). V gave up 4 bases and J gave up 9 bases, with 19 bases separating them. The CDR3 runs 16 residues. CDR1 SGHVS and CDR2 FNYEAQ come from the germline V gene. The CDR3 region has the DNA TGTGCCAGCAGCTCAGACCCGGGGGGGAAGGGTTCACCCCTCCACTTT. This translates into CASSSDPGGKGSPLHF.